The rows below give T cell receptor beta chains drawn from one sample of a study of beta chain features in type 1 diabetes. The data were produced by immunoSEQ multiplex PCR, yet TCRdb's version contains in-frame clones alone and is incomplete. The table has 100,000 to 150,000 clones, 17% seen once. Source material: central memory CD4+ T cells from blood. The receptors derive from a young man with type 1 diabetes. Both conserved end residues are part of each CDR3. D genes are given only for firm matches. Expanded clones get a size class; other rows say once, few or many, or leave the size out.

j_call: TRBJ1-1; v_call: TRBV6-6; d_call: TRBD1; clone_size: few; cdr3_nt: TGTGCCAGCAGTTTCGGACAGGGCACTGAAGCTTTCTTT; cdr3_aa: CASSFGQGTEAFF
j_call: TRBJ2-7; v_call: TRBV4-2; d_call: -; clone_size: few; cdr3_nt: TGTGCCAGCAGCCCGAACCCGACGGGGGCCTACTACGAGCAGTACTTC; cdr3_aa: CASSPNPTGAYYEQYF
j_call: TRBJ2-2; v_call: TRBV7-7; d_call: -; clone_size: many; cdr3_nt: TGTGCTAGCAGCCATTTGACAGAGAACACCGGGGAGCTGTTTTTT; cdr3_aa: CASSHLTENTGELFF
j_call: TRBJ1-2; v_call: TRBV7-2; d_call: TRBD1; clone_size: -; cdr3_nt: TGTGCCAGCAGCTTCTCGCAGGGGGGAATCTATGGCTACACCTTC; cdr3_aa: CASSFSQGGIYGYTF
j_call: TRBJ2-1; v_call: TRBV19; d_call: TRBD2; clone_size: few; cdr3_nt: TGTGCCAGTAGTATAACCGCTAGCGGGAAGCACAATGAGCAGTTCTTC; cdr3_aa: CASSITASGKHNEQFF
j_call: TRBJ2-7; v_call: TRBV10-3; d_call: -; clone_size: -; cdr3_nt: TGTGCCATCAGTGATCTAGCTTCAGCCTACGAGCAGTACTTC; cdr3_aa: CAISDLASAYEQYF
j_call: TRBJ2-3; v_call: TRBV7-6; d_call: TRBD1; clone_size: few; cdr3_nt: TGTGCCAGCAGCTTATTCTCAGGGGGTAGCACAGATACGCAGTATTTT; cdr3_aa: CASSLFSGGSTDTQYF
j_call: TRBJ2-2; v_call: TRBV14; d_call: TRBD1; clone_size: few; cdr3_nt: TGTGCCAGCAGCCGGACAGGGGGCTACACCGGGGAGCTGTTTTTT; cdr3_aa: CASSRTGGYTGELFF
j_call: TRBJ2-3; v_call: TRBV7-9; d_call: -; clone_size: -; cdr3_nt: TGTGCCAGCAGCTTAACAGATACGCAGTATTTT; cdr3_aa: CASSLTDTQYF
j_call: TRBJ2-5; v_call: TRBV7-7; d_call: -; clone_size: -; cdr3_nt: TGTGCTAGCAGCTTACTCCCACGGGAGACCCAGTACTTC; cdr3_aa: CASSLLPRETQYF
j_call: TRBJ2-1; v_call: TRBV5-4; d_call: TRBD2; clone_size: -; cdr3_nt: TGTGCCAGCAGCTGGGGACTACAAAGTGACAATGAGCAGTTCTTC; cdr3_aa: CASSWGLQSDNEQFF
j_call: TRBJ1-2; v_call: TRBV27; d_call: -; clone_size: few; cdr3_nt: TGTGCCAGCAGTTTAAAGTACCTATCCAACTATGGCTACACCTTC; cdr3_aa: CASSLKYLSNYGYTF
j_call: TRBJ1-1; v_call: TRBV7-3; d_call: TRBD1; clone_size: -; cdr3_nt: TGTGCCAGCAGCTCGACAGGGGTGAACACTGAAGCTTTCTTT; cdr3_aa: CASSSTGVNTEAFF
j_call: TRBJ1-4; v_call: TRBV29-1; d_call: -; clone_size: few; cdr3_nt: TGCAGCGTTGGGGAGAGTCTTTATGAAAAACTGTTTTTT; cdr3_aa: CSVGESLYEKLFF
j_call: TRBJ2-3; v_call: TRBV5-1; d_call: -; clone_size: -; cdr3_nt: TGCGCCAGCAGCCCATCGAGCCGGGCCACAGATACGCAGTATTTT; cdr3_aa: CASSPSSRATDTQYF
j_call: TRBJ2-2; v_call: TRBV5-1; d_call: TRBD1; clone_size: few; cdr3_nt: TGCGCCAGCAGCCCGGGACAGGGGTTCACCGGGGAGCTGTTTTTT; cdr3_aa: CASSPGQGFTGELFF
j_call: TRBJ2-7; v_call: TRBV30; d_call: -; clone_size: few; cdr3_nt: TGTGCTTCAATTACTAGTTGGATGCACTACGAGCAGTACTTC; cdr3_aa: CASITSWMHYEQYF
j_call: TRBJ1-1; v_call: TRBV29-1; d_call: -; clone_size: -; cdr3_nt: TGCAGCGCTCGAACCACACCGAACACTGAAGCTTTCTTT; cdr3_aa: CSARTTPNTEAFF
j_call: TRBJ2-5; v_call: TRBV4-3; d_call: -; clone_size: -; cdr3_nt: TGCGCCAGCAGCCAAGATCTGCGCGGGACGGTACAAGAGACCCAGTACTTC; cdr3_aa: CASSQDLRGTVQETQYF
j_call: TRBJ2-7; v_call: TRBV7-9; d_call: -; clone_size: many; cdr3_nt: TGTGCCAGCAGCTTAGGCAGGGGGGACAGCTTATCCTACGAGCAGTACTTC; cdr3_aa: CASSLGRGDSLSYEQYF
j_call: TRBJ2-7; v_call: TRBV28; d_call: -; clone_size: few; cdr3_nt: TGTGCCAGCGGATCGACGGAGGCAGGCGTGCACGAGCAGTACTTC; cdr3_aa: CASGSTEAGVHEQYF
j_call: TRBJ1-1; v_call: TRBV6-1; d_call: TRBD1; clone_size: -; cdr3_nt: TGTGCCAGCAGTGAAGGGGCAGGGGGAGACACTGAAGCTTTCTTT; cdr3_aa: CASSEGAGGDTEAFF
j_call: TRBJ1-5; v_call: TRBV6-1; d_call: -; clone_size: few; cdr3_nt: TGTGCCAGCAGTTCTGGGAATAGCAATCAGCCCCAGCATTTT; cdr3_aa: CASSSGNSNQPQHF
j_call: TRBJ2-1; v_call: TRBV7-2; d_call: TRBD1; clone_size: few; cdr3_nt: TGTGCCAGCAGCTTAGGAGGGACAGACTACAATGAGCAGTTCTTC; cdr3_aa: CASSLGGTDYNEQFF
j_call: TRBJ2-7; v_call: TRBV18; d_call: TRBD1; clone_size: few; cdr3_nt: TGTGCCAGCTCACCACCGTACGGGGCGGGACAGGGGAACCACGAGCAGTACTTC; cdr3_aa: CASSPPYGAGQGNHEQYF
j_call: TRBJ1-4; v_call: TRBV2; d_call: -; clone_size: -; cdr3_nt: TGTGCCAGCAGTGGTACGGGGCCTGAAAAACTGTTTTTT; cdr3_aa: CASSGTGPEKLFF
j_call: TRBJ2-5; v_call: TRBV4-2; d_call: -; clone_size: -; cdr3_nt: TGTGCCAGCAGCCAAGATACTAGCGCAGGGGCCCAGTACTTC; cdr3_aa: CASSQDTSAGAQYF
j_call: TRBJ1-2; v_call: TRBV6-4; d_call: -; clone_size: -; cdr3_nt: TGTGCCAGCAGTGACCAGGGAGGTTGGGGCTACACCTTC; cdr3_aa: CASSDQGGWGYTF
j_call: TRBJ2-7; v_call: TRBV4-1; d_call: -; clone_size: -; cdr3_nt: TGCGCCAGCAGCCACGGGTTAAGCTACGAGCAGTACTTC; cdr3_aa: CASSHGLSYEQYF
j_call: TRBJ2-4; v_call: TRBV19; d_call: -; clone_size: -; cdr3_nt: TGTGCCAGTGGAGTAATGGGGAACATTCAGTACTTC; cdr3_aa: CASGVMGNIQYF
j_call: TRBJ2-3; v_call: TRBV29-1; d_call: TRBD1; clone_size: -; cdr3_nt: TGCAGCGTTGAATCAGCAGGGGGTTCAGATACGCAGTATTTT; cdr3_aa: CSVESAGGSDTQYF
j_call: TRBJ2-5; v_call: TRBV9; d_call: -; clone_size: few; cdr3_nt: TGTGCCAGCAGCGTAGCAGGGATCCAAGAGACCCAGTACTTC; cdr3_aa: CASSVAGIQETQYF
j_call: TRBJ2-7; v_call: TRBV5-8; d_call: -; clone_size: -; cdr3_nt: TGTGCCAGCAGAGGTCGCAGGGGATTTTACGAGCAGTACTTC; cdr3_aa: CASRGRRGFYEQYF
j_call: TRBJ1-2; v_call: TRBV5-4; d_call: -; clone_size: -; cdr3_nt: TGTGCCAGCAGCGTACCACAGGGTTTGGATCATGGCTACACCTTC; cdr3_aa: CASSVPQGLDHGYTF
j_call: TRBJ2-3; v_call: TRBV29-1; d_call: -; clone_size: few; cdr3_nt: TGCAGCTTCCGGGACGGGGTTAGCACAGATACGCAGTATTTT; cdr3_aa: CSFRDGVSTDTQYF
j_call: TRBJ1-6; v_call: TRBV6-5; d_call: TRBD1; clone_size: -; cdr3_nt: TGTGCCAGCAGGGAGAACAGGGGAAGTAATTCACCCCTCCACTTT; cdr3_aa: CASRENRGSNSPLHF
j_call: TRBJ1-1; v_call: TRBV30; d_call: -; clone_size: -; cdr3_nt: TGTGCCTGGAGTGTTGACGGGGGCGGAACTGAAGCTTTCTTT; cdr3_aa: CAWSVDGGGTEAFF
j_call: TRBJ1-2; v_call: TRBV25-1; d_call: TRBD1; clone_size: -; cdr3_nt: TGTGCCAGCAGGCAGGGGGATGACTATGGCTACACCTTC; cdr3_aa: CASRQGDDYGYTF
j_call: TRBJ2-5; v_call: TRBV29-1; d_call: -; clone_size: few; cdr3_nt: TGCAGCGTTGAAGATTATGGGATGGGGGAGACCCAGTACTTC; cdr3_aa: CSVEDYGMGETQYF
j_call: TRBJ2-3; v_call: TRBV30; d_call: TRBD2; clone_size: few; cdr3_nt: TGTGCCGGTATTACTAGCGGGAAGGGCACAGATACGCAGTATTTT; cdr3_aa: CAGITSGKGTDTQYF